Reported below is one TCR beta chain. The sample belongs to a study of blood T cell repertoires in COVID-19. Libraries were prepared by immunoSEQ multiplex PCR; TCRdb keeps only in-frame clonotypes and omits some of them. The profile covers 15,000 to 20,000 clones, with roughly 78% appearing a single time and around a fifth taken by the ten largest. Sequences were obtained from peripheral blood. The receptor was isolated from a man in his sixties with active or convalescent COVID-19.

CDR3 coding DNA: TGTGCCAGCAGCCCCTGGGCTAGCGTTAAAGGGGATACGCAGTATTTT. As protein: CASSPWASVKGDTQYF. The chain has TRBV11-2 and TRBJ2-3; tentative D call: TRBD2 (6 bases). V was shortened by 5 bases and J by 6 bases, with 21 bases between the two germline ends. This CDR3 is 16 amino acids long. The V gene's germline CDR1 is SGHAT and CDR2 FQNNGV.